One sample yielded the 4 T cell receptor beta chains listed below, sequenced in a study of blood T cell repertoires in COVID-19. Assay used: immunoSEQ multiplex PCR; TCRdb lists only in-frame clones, some missing. The data contain 50,000 to 70,000 clones, 70% to 90% of them singletons. The sample comprised peripheral blood. Receptor source: a human donor with active COVID-19. The donor label of this sample is uncertain.

This chain uses TRBV5-4 with TRBJ2-1; TRBD1 matches at 7 bases. With V trimmed by 2 bases and J by 7 bases, 3 bases remained unmatched. Germline V CDR1 and CDR2: SGHNT, YYREEE (reference sequence). CDR3 length: 13 amino acids. The CDR3 sequence: CASSLNRGNEQFF. The CDR3 nucleotides read TGTGCCAGCAGCTTAAACAGGGGAAATGAGCAGTTCTTC. Together with reference TRBV5-4 and TRBJ2-1, the CDR3 gives the full variable domain: ETGVTQSPTHLIKTRGQQVTLRCSSQSGHNTVSWYQQALGQGPQFIFQYYREEENGRGNFPPRFSGLQFPNYSSELNVNALELDDSALYLCASSLNRGNEQFFGPGTRLTVL.

The rearrangement uses TRBV7-2 and TRBJ2-1; 8 nucleotides match TRBD2. With V trimmed by 3 bases and J by 8 bases, 9 bases remained unmatched. The CDR3 runs to 15 residues. Germline CDR1 is SGHTA and CDR2 is FQGNSA. Here the CDR3 DNA reads TGTGCCAGCAGCTTTGGTGGCGGGGGGAGGGATGAGCAGTTCTTC. This sequence encodes CASSFGGGGRDEQFF.

The rearrangement joins TRBV5-1 to TRBJ2-2; 9 bases align to TRBD2. CDR1 and CDR2 from the germline V gene are SGHRS and YFSETQ. The CDR3 extends over 18 amino acids. With V trimmed by 0 bases and J by 0 bases, 6 bases remained unmatched. The CDR3 nucleotides are TGCGCCAGCAGCTTGGTATTAGCGGGAGCCCCGAACACCGGGGAGCTGTTTTTT. Amino acid sequence: CASSLVLAGAPNTGELFF.

The chain has TRBV5-4 and TRBJ2-2; TRBD1 aligns across 8 bases. Germline V lookup: CDR1 SGHNT, CDR2 YYREEE (reference sequence). CDR3 length equals 15 residues. V gave up 4 bases and J gave up 7 bases; unmatched junction bases: 9. CDR3 in amino acids: CASSLGQGGVGELFF. The CDR3 nucleotides are TGTGCCAGCAGCCTAGGACAGGGTGGGGTCGGGGAGCTGTTTTTT.